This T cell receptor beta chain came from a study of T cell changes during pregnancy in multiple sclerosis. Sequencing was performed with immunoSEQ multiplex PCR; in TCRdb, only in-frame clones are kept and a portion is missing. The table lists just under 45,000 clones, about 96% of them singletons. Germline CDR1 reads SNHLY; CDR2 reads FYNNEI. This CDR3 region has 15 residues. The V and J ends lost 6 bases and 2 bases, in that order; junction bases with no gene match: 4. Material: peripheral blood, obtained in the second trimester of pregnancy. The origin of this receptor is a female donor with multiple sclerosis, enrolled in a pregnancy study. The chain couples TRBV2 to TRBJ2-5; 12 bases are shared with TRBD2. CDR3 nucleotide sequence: TGTGCCAGCAGACCCCTAGCGGGGGGGCAAGAGACCCAGTACTTC. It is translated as CASRPLAGGQETQYF.